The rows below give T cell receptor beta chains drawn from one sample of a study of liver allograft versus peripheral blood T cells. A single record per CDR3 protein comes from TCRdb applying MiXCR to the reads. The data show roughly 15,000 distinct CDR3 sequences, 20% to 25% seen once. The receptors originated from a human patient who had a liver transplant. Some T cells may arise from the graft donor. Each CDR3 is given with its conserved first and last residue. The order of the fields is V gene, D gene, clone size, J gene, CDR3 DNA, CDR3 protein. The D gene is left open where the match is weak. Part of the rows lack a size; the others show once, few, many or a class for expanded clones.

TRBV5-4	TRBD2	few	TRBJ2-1	TGTGCCAGCAGCTTGGATGGTAGCGGGGGGGGGGTCTTC	CASSLDGSGGGVF
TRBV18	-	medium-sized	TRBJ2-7	TGTGCCAGCACCCTAGGGCGGGACAGCTGGTCCGAGCAGTACTTC	CASTLGRDSWSEQYF
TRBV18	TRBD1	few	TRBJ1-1	TGTGCCAGCTCACCATCCCGACAGGGGGAGGTAAGGGCTTTCTTT	CASSPSRQGEVRAFF
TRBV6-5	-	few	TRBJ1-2	TGTGCCAGCGCCCAGGACAGAATGCGTGATGGCTACACCTTC	CASAQDRMRDGYTF
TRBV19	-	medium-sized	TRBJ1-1	TGTGCCAGTAGTATGGGCGGCGGCACTGAAGCTTTCTTT	CASSMGGGTEAFF
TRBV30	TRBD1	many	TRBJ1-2	TGTGCCTGGTACTCTACAGGGGGAGGCTACACCTTC	CAWYSTGGGYTF
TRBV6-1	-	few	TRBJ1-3	TGTGCCAGCAGTGAGGACACTGGAAACACCATATATTTT	CASSEDTGNTIYF
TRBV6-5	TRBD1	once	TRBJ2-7	TGTGCCAGCAGCCCTCCCGGGACAGGGGCGTACGAGCAGTACTTC	CASSPPGTGAYEQYF
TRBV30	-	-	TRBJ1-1	TGTGCCTGGAGTCGGCCGAACACTGAAGCTTTCTTT	CAWSRPNTEAFF
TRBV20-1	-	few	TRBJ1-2	TGCAGTGCTAGAGATATGCGGGGCGACTATGGCTACACCTTC	CSARDMRGDYGYTF
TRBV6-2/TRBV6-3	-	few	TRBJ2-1	TGTGCCAGCAGTTCTCGTTACAATGAGCAGTTCTTC	CASSSRYNEQFF
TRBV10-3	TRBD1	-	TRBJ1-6	TGTGCCATCAGAGGCCGGGACAGAGATAATTCACCCCTCCACTTT	CAIRGRDRDNSPLHF
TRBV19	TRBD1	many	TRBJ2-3	TGTGCCAGTAGCGAGACAGGGGTTCGGCGCACAGATACGCAGTATTTT	CASSETGVRRTDTQYF
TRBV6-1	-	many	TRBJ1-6	TGTGCCAGCAGTGAACAACCGACAGGTCCGAATTCACCCCTCCACTTT	CASSEQPTGPNSPLHF
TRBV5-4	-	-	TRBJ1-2	TGTGCCAGCAGAGGGGGAAGCACAGACTATGGCTACACCTTC	CASRGGSTDYGYTF
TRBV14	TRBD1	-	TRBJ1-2	TGTGCCAGCAGCCAAGGGGCGACAGGGAGAAGCTACACCTTC	CASSQGATGRSYTF
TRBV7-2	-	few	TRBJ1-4	TGTGCCAGCGCCAGAGGAAGGGATTATGAAAAACTGTTTTTT	CASARGRDYEKLFF
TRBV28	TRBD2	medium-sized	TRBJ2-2	TGTGCCAGCACTAGCCTAGCGGGAGGGCCAAGTCCCGGGGAGCTGTTTTTT	CASTSLAGGPSPGELFF
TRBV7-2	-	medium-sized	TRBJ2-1	TGTGCCAGCAGCATCTTAACCTCTAGCGCCGCTAAGGGTGAGCAGTTCTTC	CASSILTSSAAKGEQFF
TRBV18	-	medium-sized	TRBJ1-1	TGTGCCAGCTCCCCTGACATATTCACTGAAGCTTTCTTT	CASSPDIFTEAFF
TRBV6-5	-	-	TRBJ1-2	TGTGCCAGCAGTTCAAGAGCCGACTATGGCTACACCTTC	CASSSRADYGYTF
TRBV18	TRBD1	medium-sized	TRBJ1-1	TGTGCCAGCTCACCGGGACAGGGGGCCATGAACACTGAAGCTTTCTTT	CASSPGQGAMNTEAFF
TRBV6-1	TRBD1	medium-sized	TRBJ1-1	TGTGCCAGCAGGCGACAGGGGAATAGGGACACTGAAGCTTTCTTT	CASRRQGNRDTEAFF
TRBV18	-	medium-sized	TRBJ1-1	TGTGCCAGCTCACCACCCACCGGCCTTCGTGTGACTGAAGCTTTCTTT	CASSPPTGLRVTEAFF
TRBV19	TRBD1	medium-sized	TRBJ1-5	TGTGCCACCGCCAGACAGGGGGCGCAGTATAGCAATCAGCCCCAGCATTTT	CATARQGAQYSNQPQHF
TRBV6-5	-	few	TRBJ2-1	TGTGCCAGCAGTTTTTCACATTGGGGCATCGGTGAGCAGTTCTTC	CASSFSHWGIGEQFF
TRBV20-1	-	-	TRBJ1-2	TGCAGTGCTCGAAGGGAAATGGATGGCTACACCTTC	CSARREMDGYTF
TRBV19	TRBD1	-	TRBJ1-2	TGTGCCAGTAGTATCCGGACAGGGGAGCCGTATGGCTACACCTTC	CASSIRTGEPYGYTF
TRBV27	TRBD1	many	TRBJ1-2	TGTGCCAGCAGTCCAATGGGACAGGGGGCGCTCACCTTC	CASSPMGQGALTF
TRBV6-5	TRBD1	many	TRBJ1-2	TGTGCCAGCAGTTTCTTCCGGGGACAGGGGATATCTGGCTACACCTTC	CASSFFRGQGISGYTF
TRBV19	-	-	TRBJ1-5	TGTGCCAGTCGGACGGGGGACAATCAGCCCCAGCATTTT	CASRTGDNQPQHF
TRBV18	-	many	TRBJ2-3	TGTGCCAGCTCACCCGAGTCGGGGGCAGATACGCAGTATTTT	CASSPESGADTQYF
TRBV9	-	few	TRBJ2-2	TGTGCCAGCAGCGTCCAGGGAACCGGGGAGCTGTTTTTT	CASSVQGTGELFF
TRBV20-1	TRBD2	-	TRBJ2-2	TGCAGTGCTAGAGATAGCGGGGGGGCGGGGACCGGGGAGCTGTTTTTT	CSARDSGGAGTGELFF
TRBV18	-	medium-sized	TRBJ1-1	TGTGCCAGCTCACCCCTCTCGAGTGAAGCTTTCTTT	CASSPLSSEAFF
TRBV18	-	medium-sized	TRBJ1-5	TGTGCCAGCTCACCCCAGGGGAAGGATCAGCCCCAGCATTTT	CASSPQGKDQPQHF
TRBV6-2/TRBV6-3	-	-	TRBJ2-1	TGTGCCAGCACTAACAGGTTAAATGAGCAGTTCTTC	CASTNRLNEQFF
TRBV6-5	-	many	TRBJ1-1	TGTGCCAGCAGCGCGGGGGGCGCTGAAGCTTTCTTT	CASSAGGAEAFF
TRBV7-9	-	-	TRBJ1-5	TGTGCCAGCAGCCCGATGGACAGTGTTGGCCAGCCCCAGCATTTT	CASSPMDSVGQPQHF
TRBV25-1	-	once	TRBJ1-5	TGTGCCAGCAGTGAACGGGGGGCCGCTCAGCCCCAGCATTTT	CASSERGAAQPQHF
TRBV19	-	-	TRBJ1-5	TGTGCCAGTAGTTCCAGGAGGAGCAATCAGCCCCAGCATTTT	CASSSRRSNQPQHF
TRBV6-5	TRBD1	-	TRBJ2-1	TGTGCCAGCAGGGTGGGACAGGGGGCTGGTGAGCAGTTCTTC	CASRVGQGAGEQFF
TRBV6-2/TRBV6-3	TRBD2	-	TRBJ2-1	TGTGCCAGCAGTTACTCTCGAGGACTAGCGGGGGGGCCTGTAATACATGAGCAGTTCTTC	CASSYSRGLAGGPVIHEQFF
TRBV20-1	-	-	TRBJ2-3	TGCAGTGCTAGACGGGCGTCAGATACGCAGTATTTT	CSARRASDTQYF
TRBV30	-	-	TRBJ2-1	TGTGCCTGGAGTAGCGGCAATGAGCAGTTCTTC	CAWSSGNEQFF
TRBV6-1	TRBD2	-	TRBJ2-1	TGTGCCAGCAGTGAAGGCGTGGTAGCGGGGGTTTACAATGAGCAGTTCTTC	CASSEGVVAGVYNEQFF
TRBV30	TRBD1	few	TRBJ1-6	TGTGCCTGGACTAGGGACAGGGGCCGGGGTAATTCACCCCTCCACTTT	CAWTRDRGRGNSPLHF
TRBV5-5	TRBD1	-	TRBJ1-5	TGTGCCAGCAGCTCGGGGGAGGGGGCGATGGACAATCAGCCCCAGCATTTT	CASSSGEGAMDNQPQHF
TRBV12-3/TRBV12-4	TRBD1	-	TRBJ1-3	TGTGCCAGCAGTCTGGGACAGCCTAGAAACACCATATATTTT	CASSLGQPRNTIYF
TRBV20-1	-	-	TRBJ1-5	TGCAGTGCTATTAAAAGGGGCGCGGGGGGTCAGCCCCAGCATTTT	CSAIKRGAGGQPQHF
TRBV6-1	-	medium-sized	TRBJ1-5	TGTGCCAGCAGTGAAGCCCTCAAGGCGGGGGATTTAGTTTCGGATCAGCCCCAGCATTTT	CASSEALKAGDLVSDQPQHF
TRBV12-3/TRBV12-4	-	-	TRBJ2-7	TGTGCCAGCAGTTTTCCTGGCTCCTACGAGCAGTACTTC	CASSFPGSYEQYF
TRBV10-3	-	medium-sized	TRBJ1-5	TGTGCCATCAGTGATAGCAATCAGCCCCAGCATTTT	CAISDSNQPQHF
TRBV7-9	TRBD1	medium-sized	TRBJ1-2	TGTGCCAGCAGGATTACTGGACAGGACAACTATGGCTACACCTTC	CASRITGQDNYGYTF
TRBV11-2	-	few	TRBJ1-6	TGTGCCAGCAGGCCGGGCAGGGGCGAGGATAATTCACCCCTCCACTTT	CASRPGRGEDNSPLHF
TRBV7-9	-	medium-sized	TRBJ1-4	TGTGCCAGCAGCTTACTGGACATTAGGAATGAAAAACTGTTTTTT	CASSLLDIRNEKLFF
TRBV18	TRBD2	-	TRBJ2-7	TGTGCCAGCTCACCAGGGGGGGGCGAGCAGTACTTC	CASSPGGGEQYF
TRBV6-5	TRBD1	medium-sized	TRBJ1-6	TGTGCCAGCAGCCAAAACAGGGGCGGGGTATTGTCACCCCTCCACTTT	CASSQNRGGVLSPLHF
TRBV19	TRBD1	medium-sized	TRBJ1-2	TGTGCCACCCGGACAGGACCATTATTTAACTATGGCTACACCTTC	CATRTGPLFNYGYTF
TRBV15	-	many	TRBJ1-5	TGTGCCACCAGCCCAAGACAGGCTAATCAGCCCCAGCATTTT	CATSPRQANQPQHF